The clone carrying this TCR beta chain was recorded a few times. Germline V lookup: CDR1 MNHEY, CDR2 SVGEGT. With V trimmed by 4 bases and J by 7 bases, 4 bases remained unmatched. The length of the CDR3 is 14 residues. The data stem from a study of CD8 T cells in ankylosing spondylitis. Quantitative molecular-barcoded 5'-RACE generated the TCR beta libraries. MiXCR was run by TCRdb on the 5' RACE reads, yielding one entry per CDR3 protein. This table has about 260,000 distinct CDR3 sequences, 15% to 20% appearing once. What was sequenced was blood, either unsorted or a sorted T cell fraction (not recorded which). This rearrangement joins TRBV6-2 or TRBV6-3 to TRBJ1-5, with 10 bases aligning to TRBD1. The receptor's source is a male donor with ankylosing spondylitis or in good health (not recorded which). CDR3 amino acids: CASSLTGGRQPQHF. In DNA form, the CDR3 reads TGTGCCAGCAGTTTGACAGGGGGCCGGCAGCCCCAGCATTTT.